This TCR beta chain was retrieved from a study of CD8 T cells in Susac syndrome (dated by TCRdb to between 2018 and 2021). Background for the entire study: Among the sequenced Susac syndrome patients, six had clinically active disease and fewer than ten were in clinical remission. At the time of blood withdrawal, Susac syndrome patients were either therapy-naive, taking corticosteroids (with some also receiving IVIg), or on IVIg alone. Whether CD8+ T cell activation and differentiation in Susac syndrome was antigen driven was tested using repertoire sequencing. What the authors observed across the whole study: The TCR sequencing and HLA analysis was acknowledged to have included a relatively small number of individuals. In patients with Susac syndrome, the CD4+ T cell repertoire showed no detectable clonal expansion.

RNA was extracted with the RNeasy kit and roughly 0.45 to 1 ug was reverse transcribed using random hexamers. The immunoSEQ multiplex PCR assay, which covers 54 Vbeta and 13 Jbeta segments, was used to amplify TCR beta CDR3 regions. PCR amplification bias was corrected using a synthetic template baseline for primer optimization and computational correction. Under the source paper's analysis protocol: Reads were annotated to V, D and J genes according to IMGT and were analyzed with immunoSEQ Analyzer, with only productive sequences retained. Clonality was computed as one minus Shannon entropy normalized by log2 of the number of productive unique sequences. For each patient and control, public and private clones were evaluated within the 100 most prevalent clones. Clones were defined as Susac-specific if absent from the healthy and MS cohorts, from 1052 published viral clones and from other ImmuneACCESS disease sequences. TCRdb handled the public reads itself, with Q25 trimming in fastp and clone calling in MiXCR, and kept productive beta chains. Under each unique CDR3 protein, matching rows form one entry showing the most common genes and DNA. TCRdb, not the original authors, processed these V and J calls. The sample has over 150,000 distinct CDR3 sequences on record, about 93% of them singletons. Of the sample, 0.099% falls within the top ten clones.

Peripheral blood CD8+ and CD4+ T cells from healthy donors, Susac syndrome patients and multiple sclerosis patients were profiled by high-throughput TCR beta sequencing. Recently defined diagnostic criteria for definite or probable disease were met by the Susac syndrome patients. Bulk CD8+ and CD4+ T cells were purified magnetically by negative isolation, whereas CD8+ TEMRA cells were enriched by FACS. Blood was drawn into EDTA tubes, processed within 24 hours, and PBMCs were isolated by density gradient centrifugation. PBMCs intended for TCR sequencing were frozen in liquid nitrogen and were later thawed in a 37 degrees C water bath. The sorted or isolated CD4+, CD8+ and CD8+ TEMRA cells reached a purity of at least 90%. Turning to this clonotype: The antigen it binds to is not known. One base away there is no much larger clone; base qualities are not given.

Measured from the cysteine to the phenylalanine, the CDR3 is 12 residues long. The entry retains the CDR3 DNA only, 36 bases that are in frame from base 1. The junction shows trimming of 5 bases on V and 7 bases on J, plus 11 bases between the germline ends. Reading the germline V gene gives CDR1 SGHTA and CDR2 FQGNSA. The TCR was taken from a human donor with Susac syndrome. Sequencing was performed on CD4+ T cells from PBMCs. The rearrangement combines TRBV7-2 with TRBJ1-1; the D gene identity is not certain. In nucleotides, the sequence is TGTGCCAGCAGCACTTTTGGCGGTGAAGCTTTCTTT. Protein translation: CASSTFGGEAFF.